Detailed here is one T cell receptor beta chain. The junction departs from the called germline gene at one end, perhaps through a read error. This sample's RNA came from whole unsorted tissue. Newly diagnosed lung cancer patients had thoracic surgery in China, August–November 2014, without prior chemotherapy. Germline V gene sequence: CDR1 SGHAT, CDR2 FQNNGV. CDR3 length: 16 amino acids. The library came from three nested PCR rounds adapted from ARM-PCR protocols. MiXCR, run by TCRdb on the multiplex PCR reads, gives a single entry per CDR3 protein. In the table there are under 150,000 distinct CDR3 sequences, around 66% of which are singletons. The data belong to a study of tumor and adjacent non-tumor tissue in lung cancer. Study background: There were some 12 adenocarcinoma, a couple of squamous cell carcinoma and 1 small cell lung cancer cases.

This receptor was identified in a man aged 60 to 69 with small cell lung cancer. V usage is TRBV11-2 and J usage is TRBJ2-3; TRBD1 might be the D (5 bases). Input material: lung tumor tissue. As DNA, the CDR3 is TGTGCCAGCAGCTTTGGGTCCAGGGTTACCACAGATACGCTGCATTTT. Amino acid sequence: CASSFGSRVTTDTLHF. The full variable domain, with the rest looked up from reference TRBV11-2 and TRBJ2-3, is EAGVAQSPRYKIIEKRQSVAFWCNPISGHATLYWYQQILGQGPKLLIQFQNNGVVDDSQLPKDRFSAERLKGVDSTLKIQPAKLEDSAVYLCASSFGSRVTTDTLHFGPGTRLTVL.